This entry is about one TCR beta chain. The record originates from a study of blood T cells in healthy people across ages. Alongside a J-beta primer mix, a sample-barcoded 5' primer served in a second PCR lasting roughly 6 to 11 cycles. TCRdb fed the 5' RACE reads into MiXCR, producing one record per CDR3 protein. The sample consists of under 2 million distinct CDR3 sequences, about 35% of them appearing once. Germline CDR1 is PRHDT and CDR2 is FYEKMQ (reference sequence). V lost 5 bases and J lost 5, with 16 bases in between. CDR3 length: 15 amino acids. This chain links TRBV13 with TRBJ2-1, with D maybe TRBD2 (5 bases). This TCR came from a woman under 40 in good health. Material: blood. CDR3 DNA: TGTGCCAGCAGCCTAGCCCCCGGCGGAGACAATGAGCAGTTCTTC. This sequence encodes CASSLAPGGDNEQFF.